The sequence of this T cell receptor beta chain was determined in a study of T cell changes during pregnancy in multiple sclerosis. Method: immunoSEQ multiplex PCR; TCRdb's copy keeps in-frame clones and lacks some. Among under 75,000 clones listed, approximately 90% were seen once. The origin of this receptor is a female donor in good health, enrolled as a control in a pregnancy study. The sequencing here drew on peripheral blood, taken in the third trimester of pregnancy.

CDR3 loop: CASLAGGYGYTF. Written as DNA, the CDR3 is TGTGCCAGCCTAGCAGGGGGCTATGGCTACACCTTC. The V call is TRBV28, the J call TRBJ1-2; 7 nucleotides line up with TRBD1. V was clipped by 8 bases and J by 4 bases; unmatched bases: 4. Per the germline V gene, CDR1 is MDHEN and CDR2 is SYDVKM. The CDR3 totals 12 residues.